The clone carrying this T cell receptor beta chain was recorded once. Antigen: not known. The data were obtained in a study of Ad26.COV2.S vaccination and SARS-CoV-2 variants. The study's findings and limits: A substantial breadth of spike-specific CD8+ and CD4+ T cell responses after vaccination has been reported.

The V gene lost 5 bases and the J gene lost 4 bases, with 14 bases spanning the gap. Germline assignment: CDR1 MNHEY and CDR2 SVGAGI. The CDR3 is 15 amino acids. Sequencing used immunoSEQ multiplex PCR; TCRdb keeps in-frame clones, though not all of them. The sample has around 370,000 clones, around 92% seen once. This material consisted of peripheral blood, taken after recovery from COVID-19. The sequence derives from a human donor who had recovered from COVID-19. This rearrangement joins TRBV6-5 to TRBJ2-2, with D tentatively TRBD1 or TRBD2 (6 bases each). The CDR3 DNA reads as TGTGCCAGCAGTCAACGGGGGCACGGCACCGGGGAGCTGTTTTTT. Its protein is CASSQRGHGTGELFF.